This T cell receptor (beta chain) was identified in a study of shared clonotypes between healthy human individuals (dated by TCRdb to the early 2020s). The study in broad terms: A few men and a couple of women, aged 18 to 49 years, made up the cohort. Per donor, three plates each were used for CD4 naive and CD4 memory, two for CD8 naive, and one for CD8 memory. To estimate repertoire size and how much clonotypes are shared between individuals, the study performed deep sequencing of blood TCR repertoires from 4 to 6 healthy adults. To increase sequencing depth and limit assay-specific biases, TCR repertoire library preparation and sequencing were carried out by different laboratories using diverse techniques. Each donor's leukapheresis produced roughly between about 0.8 and 8.9 billion PBMCs.

Using the deep immunoSEQ assay, multiplex PCR amplified TCR CDR3 regions from genomic DNA. Genomic DNA extracted from each cell subset was distributed evenly over all wells of several immunoSEQ 96-well plates, and each plate served as one replicate. For sorted subsets, each replicate PCR was loaded with 200 ng genomic DNA, equivalent to about 30,000 T cell genomes. Purified libraries were measured with a Qubit 3.0 fluorometer, size-checked on a Bioanalyzer 2100, and measured again with the KAPA Library Quantification kit. Every immunoSEQ 96-well plate was sequenced on a separate single-read 150-cycle Illumina NextSeq 550 flow cell. As for how the authors treated the data: Because only junctional sequences without quality scores were contained in the immunoSEQ output, filtering matching that applied to full-length reads could not be performed. To assign V/J genes and CDR3, sequences were annotated using PyIR, a Python wrapper for IgBLAST v1.9, with IMGT germline references. Any read was removed if the V/J assignment was weak (E-value above 1e-6), the CDR3 was missing, or the read contained stop codons, out-of-frame junctions, or ambiguous translated residues. V3J clonotypes were defined as sequences sharing an identical inferred V gene, J gene, and CDR3 amino acid sequence. To compute the percentage overlap between repertoires, the number of shared unique clonotypes was divided by the size of the smaller repertoire. Repertoire richness was assessed with RTK rarefaction, the Chao1 estimator, and Recon v2.1 estimates of unobserved clonotypes. For all TCRbeta clonotypes obtained by the gDNA method from several donors, generation probabilities were computed with OLGA. This immuneACCESS table, as held by TCRdb, lists in-frame sequences with V and J called but not all clones. Of the missing ones, under half trace to an unresolved V gene in checked studies; the others have no known cause. The DNA was the basis for D and trimming; V, J and clone size are from that table. This sample has millions of clones in its table, and 95% of those were observed once. Of the sample, more than 0.1% is held by the ten largest clones.

Donors were healthy HIV-negative adults with no recently reported acute infections or vaccinations. Only Caucasian adults living in Nashville, Tennessee, USA were represented among the donors. Magnetic negative selection was used to enrich CD4+ T cells, after which naive cells were positively selected on CD45RA and the negative fraction became the memory subset. Blood was collected by leukapheresis, and PBMCs were isolated by Ficoll-Histopaque density gradient centrifugation and then cryopreserved in liquid nitrogen vapor phase. Purity and quantity of every magnetically sorted T cell population were checked by analytical flow cytometry. From each sorted fraction, genomic DNA was isolated and quantified by UV absorbance on a Nanodrop 2000c. Spanning cysteine to phenylalanine, the CDR3 consists of 14 amino acids. The retained sequence is limited to the CDR3, 42 bases, with the frame set at the first base. Relative to germline, V is missing 10 bases and J is missing 7 bases, with 17 bases of the junction outside any gene match. The germline V gene supplies CDR1 SGHTS and CDR2 YDEGEE.

With regard to this clone: Its binding antigen is unknown. The input lacks base qualities; no much larger clone sits a single base away.

On the study overall, not on this receptor specifically: Sampling was restricted to blood, and TCR repertoires in tissue are likely to differ from TCR repertoires in blood. When several donors were compared, the shared fraction of clonotypes was roughly 4.8% for naive CD4, approximately 3.3% for naive CD8, 2% to 2.5% for memory CD4, and roughly 0.43% for memory CD8. The genetic and exposure-history diversity represented was limited by the small number of donors. Naive subsets generally had larger estimated clonotype richness than memory subsets did. Even with the large sequencing depth, rarefaction of the sorted-subset datasets indicated that sequencing was incomplete. Compared with non-shared clonotypes, the clonotypes found in all four sorted-subset donors had higher generation probabilities. Based on pairwise subsampling, the degree of clonotype sharing among donors was expected to be affected by sequencing depth.

This TCR was recovered from a man aged 18 to 29 in good health. The sequence joins TRBV5-8 to TRBJ2-7; TRBD1 fits 7 bases in the junction. The specimen sequenced was naive CD4+ T cells sorted from blood. What the cell subset or site label conveys for this sample: CD45RA+ positively selected. The DNA is TGTGCCGGAAATAAACAGGGGACCCTTTGGGAGCAGTACTTC. The encoded protein is CAGNKQGTLWEQYF.